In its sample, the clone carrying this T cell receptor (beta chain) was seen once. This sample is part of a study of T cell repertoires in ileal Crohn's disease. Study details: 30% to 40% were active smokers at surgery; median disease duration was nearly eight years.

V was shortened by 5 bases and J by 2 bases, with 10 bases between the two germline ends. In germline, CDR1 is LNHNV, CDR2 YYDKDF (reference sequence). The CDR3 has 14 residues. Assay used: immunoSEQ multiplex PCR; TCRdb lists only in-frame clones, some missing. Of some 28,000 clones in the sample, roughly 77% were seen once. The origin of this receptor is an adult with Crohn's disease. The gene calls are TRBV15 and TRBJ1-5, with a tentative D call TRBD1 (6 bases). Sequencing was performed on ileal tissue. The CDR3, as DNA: TGTGCCACCAGCCGAAGACAGGGCAATCAGCCCCAGCATTTT. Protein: CATSRRQGNQPQHF. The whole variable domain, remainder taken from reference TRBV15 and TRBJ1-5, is DAMVIQNPRYQVTQFGKPVTLSCSQTLNHNVMYWYQQKSSQAPKLLFHYYDKDFNNEADTPDNFQSRRPNTSFCFLDIRSPGLGDTAMYLCATSRRQGNQPQHFGDGTRLSIL.